This TCR beta chain was recorded in a study of cytomegalovirus exposure and HLA in healthy donors. This PCR relied on a set of 60 Vbeta primers and 13 Jbeta primers. Authors' data handling: In a later analysis, of 79 million or so unique beta chains, about 12 million appeared in at least two donors. Profiling relied on immunoSEQ multiplex PCR, and the TCRdb table lists in-frame clones only, not all of them. The DNA was the basis for D and trimming; V, J and clone size are from that table. The sample lists around 110,000 clones, around three quarters occurring once. This CDR3 has 15 residues. V trimming: 0 bases; J trimming: 0 bases; junction bases outside the gene matches: 3. Germline CDR1 SGHNT, CDR2 YYREEE (reference sequence).

This TCR derives from a woman in her 50s in good health and CMV-seropositive. The sequencing sample was made of PBMCs. V usage is TRBV5-4 and J usage is TRBJ2-7; 7 bases are a match to TRBD2. The CDR3 bases are TGTGCCAGCAGCTTGGAGGGACTAAGCTCCTACGAGCAGTACTTC. It yields the protein CASSLEGLSSYEQYF.